Listed below are T cell receptor beta chains from one sample, sequenced in a study of blood T cell repertoires in COVID-19. The table came from immunoSEQ multiplex PCR; TCRdb's copy has only in-frame clones and leaves some out. The repertoire includes fewer than 200,000 clones, 85% to 90% of them detected once, and roughly 1.9% sits in the top ten. Sequenced: peripheral blood. The receptor set was obtained from a man aged 45 to 65 who had recovered from COVID-19. CDR3s include the opening cysteine and the closing phenylalanine or tryptophan. D genes are given only for firm matches. For some rows the clone size is stated as once, few or many, or as a class when expanded; others skip it.

J gene	D gene	clone size	V gene	CDR3 protein	CDR3 DNA
TRBJ2-3	TRBD2	-	TRBV9	CASSELAGGNTDTQYF	TGTGCCAGCAGCGAGCTAGCGGGAGGAAACACAGATACGCAGTATTTT
TRBJ2-3	TRBD1	-	TRBV10-1	CASSEFTGGIPDTQYF	TGCGCCAGCAGTGAGTTTACAGGGGGAATCCCAGATACGCAGTATTTT
TRBJ2-2	TRBD2	-	TRBV4-2	CASSQESSGGATGELFF	TGTGCCAGCAGCCAGGAATCTAGCGGGGGGGCCACCGGGGAGCTGTTTTTT
TRBJ1-4	-	-	TRBV27	CASSLRPAGIGKLFF	TGTGCCAGCAGTTTACGGCCTGCAGGGATCGGAAAACTGTTTTTT
TRBJ2-1	TRBD2	-	TRBV7-2	CASSLAGGSSTEQFF	TGTGCCAGCAGCTTAGCGGGCGGGAGTAGTACTGAGCAGTTCTTC
TRBJ1-5	TRBD1	once	TRBV2	CASRGQGGNQPQHF	TGTGCCAGCAGGGGACAGGGTGGCAATCAGCCCCAGCATTTT
TRBJ1-2	-	-	TRBV14	CASSPVRYYGYTF	TGTGCCAGCAGCCCGGTCAGGTACTATGGCTACACCTTC
TRBJ2-2	TRBD1	few	TRBV28	CASSLWGQGAPNTGELFF	TGTGCCAGCAGTTTATGGGGACAGGGGGCTCCTAACACCGGGGAGCTGTTTTTT
TRBJ2-5	TRBD2	-	TRBV18	CASSLLGTSGKETQYF	TGTGCCAGCTCCCTGCTGGGGACTAGCGGAAAAGAGACCCAGTACTTC
TRBJ2-7	TRBD2	-	TRBV5-4	CASSKPGLAGDEQYF	TGTGCCAGCAGCAAACCGGGACTAGCGGGAGACGAGCAGTACTTC
TRBJ1-1	-	-	TRBV5-5	CASSITGTTEAFF	TGTGCCAGCAGCATCACAGGGACCACTGAAGCTTTCTTT
TRBJ2-5	TRBD2	-	TRBV18	CASSSKTSGRFEETQYF	TGTGCCAGCTCATCCAAAACTAGCGGGAGGTTCGAGGAGACCCAGTACTTC
TRBJ2-3	-	-	TRBV9	CASSEAQSRDTQYF	TGTGCCAGCAGCGAAGCTCAATCTAGGGATACGCAGTATTTT
TRBJ2-7	TRBD2	many	TRBV29-1	CSVDGLAGVYEQYF	TGCAGCGTAGACGGACTAGCGGGAGTGTACGAGCAGTACTTC
TRBJ2-1	TRBD2	-	TRBV4-3	CASSQDSLAEFNEQFF	TGCGCCAGCAGCCAAGATTCGCTAGCGGAATTCAATGAGCAGTTCTTC
TRBJ1-4	TRBD1	-	TRBV4-3	CASSGQGATNEKLFF	TGCGCCAGCAGCGGACAGGGGGCAACTAATGAAAAACTGTTTTTT
TRBJ1-1	-	-	TRBV6-1	CASSELGFVNTEAFF	TGTGCCAGCAGTGAACTAGGTTTCGTGAACACTGAAGCTTTCTTT
TRBJ2-2	-	-	TRBV5-1	CASSLEGGRTGELFF	TGCGCCAGCAGCTTGGAAGGTGGGCGCACCGGGGAGCTGTTTTTT
TRBJ1-6	-	-	TRBV9	CASSPTAGGNSPLHF	TGTGCCAGCAGCCCTACAGCGGGCGGTAATTCACCCCTCCACTTT
TRBJ2-5	-	-	TRBV5-6	CASSSSYGGKETQYF	TGTGCCAGCAGTTCATCGTACGGGGGTAAAGAGACCCAGTACTTC
TRBJ2-3	TRBD1	-	TRBV29-1	CSVEKTGSADTQYF	TGCAGCGTTGAAAAGACAGGGTCCGCGGATACGCAGTATTTT
TRBJ2-7	TRBD1	-	TRBV6-2/TRBV6-3	CASSPGTGRNEQYF	TGTGCCAGCAGTCCCGGGACAGGCCGCAACGAGCAGTACTTC
TRBJ2-2	TRBD1	-	TRBV11-2	CASSSGTGAAGELFF	TGTGCCAGCAGTTCCGGGACAGGGGCGGCCGGGGAGCTGTTTTTT
TRBJ2-6	-	-	TRBV4-3	CASSQQAFSGANVLTF	TGCGCCAGCAGCCAACAGGCATTCTCTGGGGCCAACGTCCTGACTTTC
TRBJ2-1	TRBD2	-	TRBV28	CASSLRLAGASEQFF	TGTGCCAGCAGTTTGCGGCTAGCGGGGGCTTCTGAGCAGTTCTTC
TRBJ2-5	-	once	TRBV21-1	CASSKDGTSGGMGETQYF	TGTGCCAGCAGCAAAGACGGGACTAGCGGAGGAATGGGGGAGACCCAGTACTTC
TRBJ2-5	TRBD2	-	TRBV5-1	CASSLSRGGQSWLETQYF	TGCGCCAGCAGCTTGAGTCGGGGGGGCCAGTCGTGGTTAGAGACCCAGTACTTC
TRBJ2-5	-	-	TRBV6-2/TRBV6-3	CASSYGKETQYF	TGTGCCAGCAGTTACGGCAAAGAGACCCAGTACTTC
TRBJ2-2	TRBD1	-	TRBV5-6	CASSLGGQARSGELFF	TGTGCCAGCAGCTTGGGGGGACAGGCCCGCAGCGGGGAGCTGTTTTTT
TRBJ2-1	TRBD1	-	TRBV5-1	CASSWDRGRNEQFF	TGCGCCAGCAGCTGGGACAGGGGGCGCAATGAGCAGTTCTTC
TRBJ1-5	-	-	TRBV5-6	CASSVQGLPQHF	TGTGCCAGCAGCGTCCAGGGGCTGCCCCAGCATTTT
TRBJ1-2	-	-	TRBV6-1	CASSEAGTPGYGYTF	TGTGCCAGCAGTGAGGCGGGGACTCCCGGCTATGGCTACACCTTC
TRBJ1-4	TRBD1	-	TRBV7-9	CASSSQGTNEKLFF	TGTGCCAGCAGCTCACAGGGGACTAATGAAAAACTGTTTTTT
TRBJ2-7	-	once	TRBV20-1	CSASTGNSYEQYF	TGCAGTGCTAGTACAGGTAATAGCTACGAGCAGTACTTC
TRBJ1-2	TRBD1	-	TRBV9	CASSLTGQGAYGYTF	TGTGCCAGCAGCTTGACGGGACAGGGAGCATATGGCTACACCTTC
TRBJ1-5	TRBD1	-	TRBV2	CASSEGDRVQPQHF	TGTGCCAGCAGTGAGGGGGACAGGGTTCAGCCCCAGCATTTT
TRBJ1-3	TRBD1	-	TRBV7-3	CASRQGPGNTIYF	TGTGCCAGCCGACAGGGGCCCGGAAACACCATATATTTT
TRBJ2-5	TRBD2	once	TRBV10-3	CAISAGLAVQETQYF	TGTGCCATCAGTGCCGGACTAGCGGTTCAAGAGACCCAGTACTTC
TRBJ1-1	-	-	TRBV7-8	CASSLRLLNTEAFF	TGTGCCAGCAGCCTGAGGCTCCTGAACACTGAAGCTTTCTTT
TRBJ2-7	TRBD1	-	TRBV6-5	CASRRTGSYEQYF	TGTGCCAGCAGGAGGACAGGCTCCTACGAGCAGTACTTC
TRBJ2-1	TRBD2	-	TRBV4-1	CASSQDVLAGRYEQFF	TGCGCCAGCAGCCAAGATGTTCTAGCGGGACGCTATGAGCAGTTCTTC
TRBJ2-5	-	-	TRBV15	CATARQGGETQYF	TGTGCCACCGCGCGGCAGGGCGGAGAGACCCAGTACTTC
TRBJ2-1	-	-	TRBV6-4	CASIGGPHNEQFF	TGTGCCAGCATTGGAGGGCCTCACAATGAGCAGTTCTTC